A single T cell receptor (beta chain) is shown here with its context. Its antigen is not identified. Trimming took off 2 bases at V and 4 bases at J, with 6 bases between the two ends. The CDR3 spans 13 residues. Germline-derived CDR1 and CDR2 are LGHNA and YNFKEQ. This record comes from a study of OX40 agonist ivuxolimab in advanced cancers. Study results and caveats: Which antigen the expanded peripheral T cells recognized is unknown.

The cohort excluded patients with autoimmune disease history or systemic immunosuppression. TCRdb's table, derived via immunoSEQ multiplex PCR, lists solely in-frame clones and lacks some. Seen here are about 14,000 clones, about 75% observed once, and the top ten hold approximately 17%. This sequence was found in an adult with an advanced solid tumor such as melanoma, head and neck, liver or kidney cancer. The sample in question was CD4+ or CD8+ T cells sorted from blood, obtained in a trial of the OX40 agonist ivuxolimab. The V and J genes are TRBV4-2 and TRBJ1-5; no reliable D call. CDR3 protein: CASSQWENQPQHF. The CDR3 coding sequence is TGTGCCAGCAGCCAATGGGAAAATCAGCCCCAGCATTTT.